Each of the 2 T cell receptor beta chains below was sequenced from the same sample in a study of shared clonotypes between healthy human individuals. Clones were sequenced by immunoSEQ multiplex PCR, and TCRdb holds only the in-frame ones, with some missing. Of roughly 2.5 million clones in the sample, around nine tenths were seen once. The sequenced sample was naive CD4+ T cells sorted from blood. The subset is: CD45RA+ positively selected. The receptors here all came from a young man in good health.

This clone has just a few counts. This rearrangement joins TRBV28 to TRBJ1-6; D is ambiguous. The germline V gene has CDR1 MDHEN and CDR2 SYDVKM. The CDR3 covers 12 residues. Trimming cost V 6 bases and J 9 bases, with 9 bases left between them. The CDR3 DNA is TGTGCCAGCAGAAAGGTGGTTTCACCCCTCCACTTT. Its translation is CASRKVVSPLHF.

This chain uses TRBV5-1 with TRBJ2-1, with D unclear. Germline CDR1 is SGHRS and CDR2 is YFSETQ. V lost 0 bases and J lost 2, with 9 bases in between. The CDR3 covers 15 residues. The CDR3 loop is CASSLAQAPYNEQFF. CDR3 coding DNA: TGCGCCAGCAGCTTGGCCCAGGCCCCCTACAATGAGCAGTTCTTC.